This TCR beta chain is drawn from a study of neoadjuvant anti-PD-1 for oral cavity cancer. Sequencing used immunoSEQ multiplex PCR; TCRdb keeps in-frame clones, though not all of them. The sample lists 12,000 or so clones; 55% to 70% were seen once. CDR3 length: 15 amino acids. Trimming shortened V by 3 bases and J by 1 base, and 13 bases separated the two germline ends. CDR1 is SGHDT and CDR2 is YYEEEE in the germline V gene. This chain joins TRBV5-6 and TRBJ1-1; D may be TRBD1 (6 bases). This sequence was found in a person between 40 and 79 years old with oral cavity squamous cell carcinoma. The donor label of this sample is uncertain. The input for sequencing was tumor tissue, taken before nivolumab (anti-PD-1) treatment. CDR3 sequence: CASSYRDKGNTEAFF. CDR3 DNA: TGTGCCAGCAGCTATAGGGACAAGGGGAACACTGAAGCTTTCTTT.